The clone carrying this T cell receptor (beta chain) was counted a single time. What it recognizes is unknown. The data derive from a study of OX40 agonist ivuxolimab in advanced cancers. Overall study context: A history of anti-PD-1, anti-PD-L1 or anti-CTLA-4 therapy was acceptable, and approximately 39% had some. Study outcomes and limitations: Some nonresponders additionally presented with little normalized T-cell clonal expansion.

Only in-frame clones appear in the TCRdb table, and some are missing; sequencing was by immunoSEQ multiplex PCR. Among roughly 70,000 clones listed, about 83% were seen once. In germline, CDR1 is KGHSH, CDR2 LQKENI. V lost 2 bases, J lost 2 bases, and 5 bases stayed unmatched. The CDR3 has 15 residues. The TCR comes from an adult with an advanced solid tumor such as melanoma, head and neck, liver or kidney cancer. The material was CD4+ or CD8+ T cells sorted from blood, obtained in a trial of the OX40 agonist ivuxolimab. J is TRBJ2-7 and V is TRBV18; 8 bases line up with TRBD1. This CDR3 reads CASSPSRDRTYEQYF. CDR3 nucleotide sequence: TGTGCCAGCTCACCATCCCGGGACAGGACCTACGAGCAGTACTTC.